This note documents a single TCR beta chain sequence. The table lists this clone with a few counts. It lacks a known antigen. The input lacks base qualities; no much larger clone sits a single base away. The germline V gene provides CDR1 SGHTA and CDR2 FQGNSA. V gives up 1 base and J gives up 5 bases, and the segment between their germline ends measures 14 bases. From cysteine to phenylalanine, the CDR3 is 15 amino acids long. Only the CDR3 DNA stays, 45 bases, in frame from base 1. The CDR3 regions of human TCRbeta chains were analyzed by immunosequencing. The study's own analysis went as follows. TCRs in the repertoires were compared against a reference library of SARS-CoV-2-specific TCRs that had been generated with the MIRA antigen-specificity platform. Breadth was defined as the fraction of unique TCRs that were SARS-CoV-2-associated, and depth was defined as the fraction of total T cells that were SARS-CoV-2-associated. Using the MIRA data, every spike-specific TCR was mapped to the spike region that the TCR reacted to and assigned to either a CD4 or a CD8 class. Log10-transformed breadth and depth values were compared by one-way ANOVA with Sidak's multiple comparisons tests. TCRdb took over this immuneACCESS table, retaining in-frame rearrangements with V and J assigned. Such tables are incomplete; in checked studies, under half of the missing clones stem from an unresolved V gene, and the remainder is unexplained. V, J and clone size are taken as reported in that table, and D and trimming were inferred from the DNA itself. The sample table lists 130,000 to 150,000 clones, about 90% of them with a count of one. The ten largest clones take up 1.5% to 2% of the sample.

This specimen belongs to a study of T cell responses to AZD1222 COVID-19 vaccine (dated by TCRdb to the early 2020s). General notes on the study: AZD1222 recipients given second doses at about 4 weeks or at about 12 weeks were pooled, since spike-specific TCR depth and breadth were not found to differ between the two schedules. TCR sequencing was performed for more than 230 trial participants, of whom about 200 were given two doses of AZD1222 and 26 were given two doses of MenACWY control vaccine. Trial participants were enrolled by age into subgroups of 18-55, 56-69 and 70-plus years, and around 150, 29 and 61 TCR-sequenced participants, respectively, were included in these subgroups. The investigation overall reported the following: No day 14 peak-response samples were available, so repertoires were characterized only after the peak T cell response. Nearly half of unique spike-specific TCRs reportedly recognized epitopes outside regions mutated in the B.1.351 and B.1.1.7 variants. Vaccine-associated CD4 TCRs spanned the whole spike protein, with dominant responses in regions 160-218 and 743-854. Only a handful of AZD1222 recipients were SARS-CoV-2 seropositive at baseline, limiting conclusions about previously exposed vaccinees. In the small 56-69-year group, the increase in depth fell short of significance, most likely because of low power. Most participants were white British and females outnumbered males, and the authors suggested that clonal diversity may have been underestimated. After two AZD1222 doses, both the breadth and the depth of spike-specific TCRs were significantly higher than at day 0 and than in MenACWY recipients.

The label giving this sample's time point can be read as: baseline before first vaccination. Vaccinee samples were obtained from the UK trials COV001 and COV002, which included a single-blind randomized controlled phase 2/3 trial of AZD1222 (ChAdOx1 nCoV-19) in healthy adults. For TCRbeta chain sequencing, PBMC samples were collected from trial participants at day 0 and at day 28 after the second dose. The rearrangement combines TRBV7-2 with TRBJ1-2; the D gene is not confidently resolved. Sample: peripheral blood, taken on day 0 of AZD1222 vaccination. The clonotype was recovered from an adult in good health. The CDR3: CASSLGATAGYGYTF. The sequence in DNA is TGTGCCAGCAGCTTAGGTGCTACAGCGGGTTATGGCTACACCTTC.